What follows are 10 T cell receptor beta chains derived from one specimen sequenced in a study of PD-1 blockade in classical Hodgkin lymphoma. Time point defined: cycle 4 day 1 (C4D1), after five to seven weeks of nivolumab. Brentuximab vedotin exposure varied among the patients, all of whom had relapsed after autologous stem cell transplantation. Repertoires were generated with immunoSEQ multiplex PCR, while TCRdb's copy carries only in-frame clones and drops some. The table has around 50,000 clones, under 80% seen once. Sequencing was performed on peripheral blood mononuclear cells (PBMCs), taken before the fourth cycle of nivolumab. These receptors were taken from a human donor with classical Hodgkin lymphoma.

The chain employs TRBV5-6 and TRBJ1-4, with D unresolved. CDR3 size: 15 residues. CDR1 and CDR2 from the germline V gene are SGHDT and YYEEEE. V lost 2 bases and J 5 bases, leaving 13 bases between the germline ends. CDR3 residues: CASSFYDRLNEKLFF. In DNA form, the CDR3 reads TGTGCCAGCAGCTTTTATGATCGATTAAATGAAAAACTGTTTTTT.

The genes are TRBV21-1 and TRBJ1-2. TRBV21-1 is deemed a pseudogene. This CDR3 region has 13 residues. The CDR3 region is CASSKERPDGYTF. CDR3 sequence (DNA): TGTGCCAGCAGCAAAGAAAGGCCAGATGGCTACACCTTC.

This clone is a singleton in its sample. CDR3 in amino acids: CASSAPSGSLDGELFF. CDR3 DNA: TGTGCCAGCAGTGCTCCTAGCGGGAGTTTGGACGGGGAGCTGTTTTTT. This rearrangement joins TRBV7-6 to TRBJ2-2; 10 bases map to TRBD2. Trimming at V came to 6 bases and at J to 7 bases, leaving 11 bases not matched to a gene. This CDR3 spans 16 amino acids. Germline assignment: CDR1 SGHVS and CDR2 FNYEAQ. The complete variable domain, with remaining parts taken from reference TRBV7-6 and TRBJ2-2, reads GAGVSQSPRYKVTKRGQDVALRCDPISGHVSLYWYRQALGQGPEFLTYFNYEAQQDKSGLPNDRFSAERPEGSISTLTIQRTEQRDSAMYRCASSAPSGSLDGELFFGEGSRLTVL.

This clone is classed as medium-sized. V usage is TRBV10-1 and J usage is TRBJ1-2; D is possibly TRBD1 (5 bases). Germline loops: CDR1 WNHNN, CDR2 SYGVQD (reference sequence). The CDR3 runs to 13 residues. V lost 3 bases and J 5 bases, leaving 10 bases between the germline ends. For the CDR3, the DNA is TGCGCCAGCAGTGAATCAGGGACTTATGGCTACACCTTC. Its translation: CASSESGTYGYTF.

The chain has TRBV14 and TRBJ2-5; D is ambiguous. The CDR3 loop spans 15 amino acids. V lost 0 bases and J 5 bases, leaving 13 bases between the germline ends. Germline CDR1 and CDR2: SGHDN and FVKESK. The CDR3 region has the DNA TGTGCCAGCAGCCAAGAATTAGGTTCAGGCGAGACCCAGTACTTC. This codes for CASSQELGSGETQYF.

The chain links TRBV28 to TRBJ1-2, with D uncertain. The germline gives CDR1 MDHEN, CDR2 SYDVKM. The CDR3 loop spans 10 amino acids. Trimming took 10 bases from V and 10 from J, leaving 13 bases between them. CDR3 amino acids: CATLSGVYTF. The DNA for the CDR3 is TGTGCCACCCTTTCCGGGGTCTACACCTTC.

The chain uses TRBV7-2 and TRBJ2-3; the match to TRBD2 covers 12 bases. The junction had 10 bases not matched to a gene; V was cut back by 1 base and J by 5 bases. The CDR3 consists of 18 residues. Germline CDR1 and CDR2: SGHTA and FQGNSA. CDR3 loop: CASSLGLAGALLLDTQYF. DNA of the CDR3: TGTGCCAGCAGCTTAGGACTAGCGGGAGCCCTCCTTTTAGATACGCAGTATTTT.

V and J are TRBV4-1 and TRBJ2-5; possible D gene TRBD2, 6 bases. The closer fit of TRBJ2-7 to the DNA end suggests the J call may be wrong. CDR1 is MGHRA and CDR2 is YSYEKL in the germline V gene. CDR3 length: 14 residues. The CDR3 DNA reads as TGCGCCAGCAGCCCCGGGACTTTGGGCTACGAGCAGTACTTC. This encodes CASSPGTLGYEQYF.

Turning to this clone: Other DNA sequences within the sample encode an identical CDR3. The rearrangement joins TRBV27 to TRBJ2-2, with D unclear. This CDR3 contains 12 residues. CDR1 and CDR2 from the germline V gene are MNHEY and SMNVEV (reference sequence). The V and J ends lost 5 bases and 5 bases respectively, with 6 bases between them. CDR3 protein: CASSPLTGELFF. The CDR3 bases are TGTGCCAGCAGTCCCTTAACCGGGGAGCTGTTTTTT.

The chain joins TRBV4-2 to TRBJ2-1; 8 bases map to TRBD2. Losses at the gene ends were 0 bases for V and 0 bases for J; bases not matched to a gene: 10. This CDR3 region has 19 residues. The germline V gene has CDR1 LGHNA and CDR2 YNFKEQ. The CDR3 here is CASSQEGAGDPSSYNEQFF. The CDR3 nucleotides read TGTGCCAGCAGCCAAGAAGGAGCGGGAGATCCGAGCTCCTACAATGAGCAGTTCTTC.